Listed below are T cell receptor beta chains from one sample, sequenced in a study of beta chain features in type 1 diabetes. The assay was immunoSEQ multiplex PCR, and TCRdb's table has in-frame clones only and misses some. Altogether hundreds of thousands of clones are present, over 25% being singletons, with the ten largest covering around 0.065%. The sample comprised naive CD4+ T cells from blood. The receptors were gathered from a man aged 18-30 years in good health. Both conserved end residues are part of each CDR3. Fields, in order: J gene, D gene, clone size, V gene, CDR3 DNA, CDR3 protein. A D gene is named only where the DNA matches it firmly. Size values are once, few and many counts, or a class for expanded clones, and some rows have none.

TRBJ2-3 TRBD2 NA TRBV7-3 TGTGCCAGCAGCTTCGGACTAGCAGATACGCAGTATTTT CASSFGLADTQYF
TRBJ1-3 NA NA TRBV7-2 TGTGCCAGCAGCTTAGCGCTAACGGGTTTTGGAAACACCATATATTTT CASSLALTGFGNTIYF
TRBJ1-5 NA NA TRBV23-1 TGCGCCAGCAGTCAGTTACCCTCACAGCAGCCCCAGCATTTT CASSQLPSQQPQHF
TRBJ2-3 NA NA TRBV30 TGTGCCTGGAGTGACTGGGGGGGCACAGATACGCAGTATTTT CAWSDWGGTDTQYF
TRBJ2-6 NA NA TRBV30 TGTGCCTGTGAGGTGGGCGGGGCCAACGTCCTGACTTTC CACEVGGANVLTF
TRBJ2-6 NA few TRBV9 TGTGCCAGCGCCAATTCTGGGGCCAACGTCCTGACTTTC CASANSGANVLTF
TRBJ1-2 TRBD1 NA TRBV29-1 TGCAGCGTCTTTCTGACAGGGACCCTACTTGGCTACACCTTC CSVFLTGTLLGYTF
TRBJ2-3 NA NA TRBV29-1 TGCAGCGTTAGGGGCCCTACGACGGCAACAGATACGCAGTATTTT CSVRGPTTATDTQYF
TRBJ1-2 TRBD1 NA TRBV30 TGTGCCTGGAGTCGCGACAGGGAATACTATGGCTACACCTTC CAWSRDREYYGYTF
TRBJ2-5 NA few TRBV30 TGTGCCTGGAGTCTCGCCCGAGAGACCCAGTACTTC CAWSLARETQYF
TRBJ2-1 NA few TRBV4-3 TGCGCCAGCAGCCAAGACCTACGGAGCTCCTACAATGAGCAGTTCTTC CASSQDLRSSYNEQFF
TRBJ2-7 TRBD2 NA TRBV29-1 TGCAGCGTCCTGACACTAGCGGCCTCCTACGAGCAGTACTTC CSVLTLAASYEQYF
TRBJ2-2 NA NA TRBV4-2 TGTGCCAGCAGCCAAGACACAATCACCGGGGAGCTGTTTTTT CASSQDTITGELFF
TRBJ2-7 TRBD2 few TRBV30 TGTGCCTGGAGGCGGGAGGGGAGCAACGAGCAGTACTTC CAWRREGSNEQYF
TRBJ1-1 NA few TRBV5-1 TGCGCCAGCAGCTTGGGAGGGGACTCGATGAACACTGAAGCTTTCTTT CASSLGGDSMNTEAFF
TRBJ2-1 NA NA TRBV29-1 TGCAGCGGCGAAGCAGTTTCATACAATGAGCAGTTCTTC CSGEAVSYNEQFF
TRBJ1-1 NA NA TRBV10-3 TGTGCCATTCTGTCCGGGGCCTGGGGACAAGCTTTCTTT CAILSGAWGQAFF
TRBJ2-3 TRBD1 few TRBV6-1 TGTGCCACAGGGACAGGCAGCACAGATACGCAGTATTTT CATGTGSTDTQYF
TRBJ2-2 TRBD2 NA TRBV19 TGTGCCAGTAGTATCCCTAGCGGGAGCGGGGAGCTGTTTTTT CASSIPSGSGELFF
TRBJ2-7 NA few TRBV9 TGTGCCAGCAGCAAAGCCAGCTCCTACGAGCAGTACTTC CASSKASSYEQYF
TRBJ2-1 TRBD2 NA TRBV27 TGTGCCAGCAGTTTTAGCGGGGGCTCCTACAATGAGCAGTTCTTC CASSFSGGSYNEQFF
TRBJ2-3 NA NA TRBV7-2 TGTGCCAGCAGCCTCGGACAGACAGATACGCAGTATTTT CASSLGQTDTQYF
TRBJ2-1 NA NA TRBV30 TGTGCCTGGAGTGTTTCCAACAATGAGCAGTTCTTC CAWSVSNNEQFF
TRBJ1-1 TRBD1 few TRBV18 TGTGCCAGCTCTCGACAGGGAGACACTGAAGCTTTCTTT CASSRQGDTEAFF
TRBJ2-1 TRBD2 NA TRBV11-1 TGTGCCAGCAGCTCCTGGACTAGCGGGATCTACAATGAGCAGTTCTTC CASSSWTSGIYNEQFF
TRBJ1-5 TRBD1 NA TRBV18 TGTGCCAGCTCACCAGACAGGGTTGGTCAGCCCCAGCATTTT CASSPDRVGQPQHF
TRBJ2-3 TRBD1 few TRBV7-9 TGTGCCAGCAGCTTTGTCCGGACAGGGATCACAGATACGCAGTATTTT CASSFVRTGITDTQYF
TRBJ2-3 TRBD2 NA TRBV5-4 TGTGCCAGCAGTTCCCCGACTAGCGGGATGGCAGATACGCAGTATTTT CASSSPTSGMADTQYF
TRBJ2-3 TRBD2 few TRBV30 TGTGCCTGGACCCTAAGGGGAGTAGCGGGAAGAATAAGCACAGATACGCAGTATTTT CAWTLRGVAGRISTDTQYF
TRBJ2-3 NA few TRBV7-8 TGTGCCAGCAGCCCTGTACCGGGGGTGGATACGCAGTATTTT CASSPVPGVDTQYF
TRBJ1-4 NA few TRBV4-2 TGTGCCAGCAGCCAAGATCAGGGTGCAACTAATGAAAAACTGTTTTTT CASSQDQGATNEKLFF
TRBJ2-3 TRBD2 NA TRBV5-5 TGTGCCAGCAGCTTGGTAGCGGGAGGTCGATCAGATACGCAGTATTTT CASSLVAGGRSDTQYF
TRBJ1-1 NA few TRBV7-2 TGTGCCAGCAGCTTTTTGAGGAACACTGAAGCTTTCTTT CASSFLRNTEAFF
TRBJ2-1 NA NA TRBV29-1 TGCAGCGTTGGTTACAGCGGATATGGGCAGTTCTTC CSVGYSGYGQFF
TRBJ2-4 NA few TRBV7-9 TGTGCCAGCAGCTTAATTGGGCAGCACAAGTACTTC CASSLIGQHKYF
TRBJ1-6 NA NA TRBV30 TGTGCCTGGACGTACTCCTATAATTCACCCCTCCACTTT CAWTYSYNSPLHF